Following are 21 T cell receptor beta chains from one sample sequenced in a study of blood T cell repertoires in COVID-19. Assay: immunoSEQ multiplex PCR; the TCRdb copy retains only in-frame clones and omits some. The table has approximately 190,000 clones, 75% to 95% seen once. Source material: peripheral blood. These receptors all come from a man aged 50-59 years with acute or convalescent COVID-19.

The V gene is TRBV29-1, the J gene TRBJ2-1; 9 positions agree with TRBD2. The CDR3 totals 15 residues. J was trimmed by 7 bases and V by 4 bases; bases with no gene match: 11. The germline V gene has CDR1 SQVTM and CDR2 ANQGSEA. CDR3 residues: CSVGSLAGSANEQFF. CDR3 nucleotides: TGCAGCGTTGGAAGCCTAGCGGGATCTGCTAATGAGCAGTTCTTC.

This rearrangement joins TRBV7-9 to TRBJ1-1; the D gene is possibly TRBD1 (5 bases). Germline V gene sequence: CDR1 SEHNR, CDR2 FQNEAQ (reference sequence). The CDR3 covers 14 residues. V was cut by 3 bases and J by 5 bases, with 13 bases left in between. CDR3 residues: CASSFGLGGTEAFF. CDR3 nucleotide sequence: TGTGCCAGCAGCTTCGGGTTGGGGGGGACTGAAGCTTTCTTT.

The chain joins TRBV19 to TRBJ1-2; 7 bases line up with TRBD1. The CDR3 spans 14 residues. Germline loops: CDR1 LNHDA, CDR2 SQIVND (reference sequence). V was clipped by 4 bases and J by 0 bases; unmatched bases: 2. The CDR3: CASSRDRANYGYTF. CDR3 nucleotides: TGTGCCAGTAGTAGGGACAGAGCTAACTATGGCTACACCTTC.

The chain couples TRBV18 to TRBJ2-7; TRBD2 agrees at 12 bases. V was pared by 4 bases and J by 5 bases, with 6 bases of the junction left unmatched. Germline V gives CDR1 KGHSH, CDR2 LQKENI. This CDR3 is 15 amino acids long. The CDR3 reads CASSQTGLAGNEQYF. The DNA of the CDR3 is TGTGCCAGCTCACAGACGGGACTAGCGGGCAACGAGCAGTACTTC.

This sequence joins TRBV30 and TRBJ1-6; D possibly corresponds to TRBD1 (6 bases). The CDR3 is 15 amino acids. CDR1 is GTSNPN and CDR2 is SVGIG in the germline V gene (reference sequence). V lost 0 bases and J 7 bases, leaving 13 bases between the germline ends. The CDR3 here is CAWSVKAGANSPLHF. The CDR3 nucleotides read TGTGCCTGGAGTGTAAAGGCAGGGGCAAATTCACCCCTCCACTTT. Complete variable domain (other parts from reference TRBV30 and TRBJ1-6): SQTIHQWPATLVQPVGSPLSLECTVEGTSNPNLYWYRQAAGRGLQLLFYSVGIGQISSEVPQNLSASRPQDRQFILSSKKLLLSDSGFYLCAWSVKAGANSPLHFGNGTRLTVT.

This clone was found once. Other nucleotide sequences in the sample specify the same CDR3. The V and J genes are TRBV5-1 and TRBJ1-2; no definite D call. This CDR3 comprises 13 residues. Germline CDR1 SGHRS, CDR2 YFSETQ. Trimming removed 0 bases from V and 5 bases from J, with 8 bases in between. The CDR3 is CASSLGGDYGYTF. As DNA, the CDR3 is TGCGCCAGCAGCTTGGGCGGGGATTATGGCTACACCTTC.

The chain joins TRBV7-3 to TRBJ2-1, with 9 bases matching TRBD1. The CDR3 has 16 residues. Trimming at V came to 5 bases and at J to 4 bases, leaving 9 bases not matched to a gene. CDR1 and CDR2 from the germline V gene are SGHTA and FQGTGA. The CDR3 nucleotides are TGTGCCAGCAGCCCTGCGGTCGGGACAGGGTACAATGAGCAGTTCTTC. This sequence encodes CASSPAVGTGYNEQFF.

The count of this clone is one. This chain links TRBV10-2 with TRBJ2-7, with D maybe TRBD2 (5 bases). Trimming cost V 6 bases and J 2 bases, with 11 bases left between them. This CDR3 comprises 13 residues. The V gene's germline CDR1 is WSHSY and CDR2 SAAADI. CDR3 DNA: TGCGCCAGCAGCGCCGGGATTGCCTACGAGCAGTACTTC. Residues: CASSAGIAYEQYF.

The chain links TRBV20-1 to TRBJ1-6; unclear D gene. V lost 3 bases and J 7 bases, leaving 13 bases between the germline ends. CDR3 length equals 14 residues. From germline, CDR1 is DFQATT and CDR2 SNEGSKA (reference sequence). CDR3 in DNA: TGCAGTGCTAGTTTTAGCCGAGAGAATTCACCCCTCCACTTT. Residues: CSASFSRENSPLHF.

The V and J genes are TRBV4-3 and TRBJ1-5; 9 bases fit TRBD1. Trimming removed 1 base from V and 6 bases from J; junction bases left unmatched: 1. Germline V gives CDR1 LGHNA, CDR2 YSLEER. This CDR3 spans 14 amino acids. CDR3 amino acids: CASSQVDRGQPQHF. CDR3 DNA sequence: TGCGCCAGCAGCCAAGTGGACAGGGGTCAGCCCCAGCATTTT.

The chain is built from TRBV10-1 and TRBJ2-7; 11 positions match TRBD1. The trim removed 6 bases at V and 6 bases at J, leaving 4 bases unmatched. Germline CDR1 and CDR2: WNHNN and SYGVQD (reference sequence). The CDR3 has 13 residues. CDR3 sequence: CASRAGTGGEQYF. The CDR3 DNA reads TGCGCCAGCAGAGCTGGGACAGGGGGCGAGCAGTACTTC.

This clone has a single count. This sequence joins TRBV12-3 or TRBV12-4 and TRBJ1-3; TRBD1 might be the D (6 bases). Trimming removed 4 bases from V and 2 bases from J, with 6 bases in between. There are 13 residues in the CDR3. This CDR3 is CASSWGPGNTIYF. The CDR3 coding sequence is TGTGCCAGCAGTTGGGGGCCTGGAAACACCATATATTTT.

The chain carries TRBV15 and TRBJ1-4, with 10 nucleotides matching TRBD1. Trimming took 1 base from V and 6 from J; bases not matched to a gene: 5. The CDR3 has 16 residues. Germline lookup yields CDR1 LNHNV and CDR2 YYDKDF (reference sequence). This CDR3 reads CATSRGPGQGYEKLFF. The CDR3, as DNA: TGTGCCACCAGCAGAGGTCCGGGACAGGGGTATGAAAAACTGTTTTTT.

This rearrangement joins TRBV23-1 to TRBJ1-3; TRBD1 aligns across 9 bases. TRBV23-1 qualifies as an ORF whose function is uncertain. The CDR3 is 14 residues long. The J segment lost 7 bases and the V segment lost 3 bases, leaving 4 bases of the junction unmatched. The CDR3 here is CASSQAGQGNTIYF. The CDR3 coding sequence is TGCGCCAGCAGTCAGGCGGGACAGGGTAACACCATATATTTT.

In DNA, the CDR3 is TGTGCCACCAGCAGAAGACAGGGATCGGGCGATACGCAGTATTTT. It yields the protein CATSRRQGSGDTQYF. The rearrangement joins TRBV15 to TRBJ2-3; 7 nucleotides line up with TRBD1. Germline V gene data show CDR1 as LNHNV and CDR2 as YYDKDF (reference sequence). This CDR3 spans 15 amino acids. V was pared by 2 bases and J by 6 bases, with 8 bases of the junction left unmatched.

V and J are TRBV9 and TRBJ1-4, with D unclear. Germline V lookup: CDR1 SGDLS, CDR2 YYNGEE. The germline V and J ends were trimmed by 4 bases and 4 bases, with 8 bases remaining between them. The CDR3 runs 13 residues. The CDR3 is CASSNGGNEKLFF. The CDR3 DNA follows: TGTGCCAGCAGCAATGGCGGTAATGAAAAACTGTTTTTT.

V usage is TRBV30 and J usage is TRBJ2-2, with TRBD2 as a possible D gene (5 bases). This CDR3 is 17 amino acids long. Germline assignment: CDR1 GTSNPN and CDR2 SVGIG (reference sequence). V was shortened by 1 base and J by 6 bases, with 21 bases between the two germline ends. The DNA for the CDR3 is TGTGCCTGGAGTGCCAACGGACTCCTTAATTTCTCCGGGGAGCTGTTTTTT. It specifies CAWSANGLLNFSGELFF. The complete variable domain, with remaining parts taken from reference TRBV30 and TRBJ2-2, reads SQTIHQWPATLVQPVGSPLSLECTVEGTSNPNLYWYRQAAGRGLQLLFYSVGIGQISSEVPQNLSASRPQDRQFILSSKKLLLSDSGFYLCAWSANGLLNFSGELFFGEGSRLTVL.

This clone occurred a few times. The rearrangement joins TRBV19 to TRBJ2-5; 7 nucleotides align to TRBD1. Germline values: CDR1 LNHDA, CDR2 SQIVND (reference sequence). V lost 5 bases, J lost 5 bases, and 8 bases stayed unmatched. The CDR3 runs to 14 residues. The CDR3 reads CASSDLQGIETQYF. CDR3 nucleotide sequence: TGTGCCAGTAGTGACCTACAGGGGATCGAGACCCAGTACTTC.

V gene TRBV19 combines with J gene TRBJ2-5, with D maybe TRBD1 (5 bases). CDR3 length: 14 amino acids. Germline V lookup: CDR1 LNHDA, CDR2 SQIVND (reference sequence). Trimming shortened V by 3 bases and J by 1 base, and 9 bases separated the two germline ends. The CDR3 loop reads CASSITGSQETQYF. The CDR3 DNA sequence: TGTGCCAGTAGTATCACAGGCTCCCAAGAGACCCAGTACTTC.

As for this clone: At the DNA level, this CDR3 is encoded by other sequences in the same sample as well. The chain joins TRBV19 to TRBJ2-7, with unresolved D. This CDR3 comprises 15 residues. Trimming removed 3 bases from V and 4 bases from J, with 16 bases in between. CDR1 is LNHDA and CDR2 is SQIVND in the germline V gene (reference sequence). In DNA, the CDR3 is TGTGCCAGTAGTATTTCTGCCGACATCTCTTACGAGCAGTACTTC. This encodes CASSISADISYEQYF. Complete variable domain (other parts from reference TRBV19 and TRBJ2-7): DGGITQSPKYLFRKEGQNVTLSCEQNLNHDAMYWYRQDPGQGLRLIYYSQIVNDFQKGDIAEGYSVSREKKESFPLTVTSAQKNPTAFYLCASSISADISYEQYFGPGTRLTVT.

This clone was recorded only once. The rearrangement uses TRBV28 and TRBJ2-7, with TRBD1 matching over 10 bases. The CDR3 consists of 14 residues. The V segment lost 7 bases and the J segment 4 bases; nucleotides outside the gene matches: 7. The V gene's germline CDR1 is MDHEN and CDR2 SYDVKM. The CDR3 region has the DNA TGTGCCAGCATTCTGGACAGGGGGTGTTACGAGCAGTACGTC. This sequence encodes CASILDRGCYEQYV.